This is a list of T cell receptor beta chains from one sample in a study of T cells expressing NK-cell markers. Following a re-call of the 5' RACE reads, TCRdb has one entry per CDR3 protein and lacks DNA. The sample is made up of 440,000 or so distinct CDR3 sequences, and the top ten hold less than 7.5% of it. The sequencing input was blood T cells: a sorted CD56 or NKG2C T cell subset, CD4+ or CD8+ T cells, or bulk PBMC T cells (not recorded which). The receptors shown here come from a woman between 18 and 75 years old in good health. The CDR3 runs from the conserved cysteine through the conserved F or W. The order of the fields is V gene, J gene, CDR3 protein.

v_call: TRBV12-3/TRBV12-4; j_call: TRBJ1-4; cdr3_aa: CASSFGTTEELFF
v_call: TRBV5-1; j_call: TRBJ2-3; cdr3_aa: CASSLFSGNTDTQYF
v_call: TRBV27; j_call: TRBJ1-5; cdr3_aa: CASSLIGDAGGKDQPQHF
v_call: TRBV7-8; j_call: TRBJ2-3; cdr3_aa: CASSLAIPDTQYF
v_call: TRBV18; j_call: TRBJ2-2; cdr3_aa: CASSPPSGGGELFF
v_call: TRBV7-2; j_call: TRBJ1-5; cdr3_aa: CASSLGSGHYSNQPQHF
v_call: TRBV29-1; j_call: TRBJ1-2; cdr3_aa: CSGYYRGRDGYTF
v_call: TRBV11-2; j_call: TRBJ2-3; cdr3_aa: CASSLHSSGGGLTDTQYF
v_call: TRBV7-2; j_call: TRBJ2-5; cdr3_aa: CASSLGTSRETQYF
v_call: TRBV20-1; j_call: TRBJ1-2; cdr3_aa: CSAGTGTGYTF
v_call: TRBV27; j_call: TRBJ2-4; cdr3_aa: CASSLWTGPGAKNIQYF
v_call: TRBV4-3; j_call: TRBJ2-2; cdr3_aa: CASSQTPKGTGELFF
v_call: TRBV15; j_call: TRBJ1-2; cdr3_aa: CATSRATANYGYTF
v_call: TRBV6-4; j_call: TRBJ2-1; cdr3_aa: CASSDQGLADERFF
v_call: TRBV10-3; j_call: TRBJ2-5; cdr3_aa: CAISEEQGPQETQYF
v_call: TRBV7-3; j_call: TRBJ2-1; cdr3_aa: CASSLERGQQFF
v_call: TRBV29-1; j_call: TRBJ2-3; cdr3_aa: CSVGSQKTHTDTQYF
v_call: TRBV11-2; j_call: TRBJ2-5; cdr3_aa: CASSPRVWETQYF
v_call: TRBV5-1; j_call: TRBJ2-7; cdr3_aa: CASSQQGRLEQYF
v_call: TRBV4-2; j_call: TRBJ2-4; cdr3_aa: CASSPGMQNIQYF
v_call: TRBV4-1; j_call: TRBJ2-3; cdr3_aa: CASRQGVGTDTQYF
v_call: TRBV19; j_call: TRBJ1-2; cdr3_aa: CASSSDGGANYGYTF
v_call: TRBV6-4; j_call: TRBJ2-2; cdr3_aa: CASSVRFRDSANTGELFF
v_call: TRBV20-1; j_call: TRBJ2-1; cdr3_aa: CSASPTSGRSNEQFF
v_call: TRBV7-2; j_call: TRBJ1-4; cdr3_aa: CASRPQGAREKLFF
v_call: TRBV5-4; j_call: TRBJ2-1; cdr3_aa: CASSLGDSPEQFF
v_call: TRBV20-1; j_call: TRBJ2-3; cdr3_aa: CSARQDDTDTQYF